One and the same sample provided the 20 T cell receptor beta chains below, sequenced in a study of molecular identifiers for immune sequencing clone quantification. TCRdb processed the PCR reads anew with MiXCR; each CDR3 protein has one entry. The table shows roughly 97,000 distinct CDR3 sequences, with less than 25% occurring only once. Sequenced sample: naive CD8+ T cells from blood, with Jurkat cell RNA spiked in. The subset is: FACS-sorted CD8+CD4-CCR7+CD45RA+ naive T cells. The origin of the receptors is a human donor in good health. Some libraries in this study had Jurkat cell RNA spiked in.

This clonotype showed up many times. The chain carries TRBV27 and TRBJ2-7; 11 bases agree with TRBD1. Germline V gene data show CDR1 as MNHEY and CDR2 as SMNVEV (reference sequence). CDR3 length: 15 amino acids. After removal of 5 bases from V and 3 bases from J, the junction contained 6 bases not matched to a gene. CDR3 DNA: TGTGCCAGCAGTGCTGGGACAGGGGGGTACTACGAGCAGTACTTC. Its translation is CASSAGTGGYYEQYF.

Note on this clonotype: This may be a read error: a much more frequent sequence differs by one nucleotide. The chain carries TRBV10-2 and TRBJ1-1, with no clear D. The CDR3 extends over 11 amino acids. The germline gives CDR1 WSHSY, CDR2 SAAADI. CDR3 amino acids: CASTENTEASF. DNA of the CDR3: TGCGCCAGCACCGAAAACACTGAAGCTTCCTTT.

This clonotype was recorded many times. The rearrangement joins TRBV19 to TRBJ1-1; D remains unclear. Trimming left V 3 bases short and J 1 base short, with 12 bases between. From germline, CDR1 is LNHDA and CDR2 SQIVND (reference sequence). This CDR3 is built from 15 residues. DNA for the CDR3: TGTGCCAGTAGTATCTTTAAGGGAACGAACACTGAAGCTTTCTTT. The encoded protein is CASSIFKGTNTEAFF.

This clonotype was detected many times. The V and J genes are TRBV7-9 and TRBJ2-3, with D hard to call. The germline V gene has CDR1 SEHNR and CDR2 FQNEAQ (reference sequence). The CDR3 covers 13 residues. The V and J ends lost 1 base and 2 bases respectively, with 4 bases between them. CDR3 sequence (DNA): TGTGCCAGCAGCTTAGACATCACAGATACGCAGTATTTT. Translating gives CASSLDITDTQYF.

This clonotype was detected ten times or more. The chain employs TRBV29-1 and TRBJ2-7, with D unclear. This CDR3 comprises 12 residues. The ends were cut back, 4 bases at V and 1 base at J, with 8 bases in the middle. Germline V gene sequence: CDR1 SQVTM, CDR2 ANQGSEA. CDR3 amino acids: CSVVVASYEQYF. Written as DNA, the CDR3 is TGCAGCGTTGTGGTTGCTTCCTACGAGCAGTACTTC.

This clonotype was recorded at least ten times. The V call is TRBV7-9, the J call TRBJ2-7; D is possibly TRBD1 (5 bases). The germline CDR1 and CDR2 sequences are SEHNR and FQNEAQ (reference sequence). This CDR3 contains 13 residues. The V end was cut by 1 base, the J end by 5 bases, with 9 bases between. The CDR3 reads CASSLDPGHEQYF. In DNA form, the CDR3 reads TGTGCCAGCAGCTTAGATCCAGGGCACGAGCAGTACTTC.

For this clonotype: A read error may explain this, as a much larger clone is one base away. This chain links TRBV20-1 with TRBJ2-7; D may correspond to TRBD1 or TRBD2 (5 bases each). Germline CDR1 DFQATT, CDR2 SNEGSKA (reference sequence). CDR3 size: 19 residues. CDR3 region: CSTRSRAASPTRFFYEQYF. The CDR3 bases are TGCAGTACTAGAAGCAGGGCGGCTAGCCCAACGCGATTCTTCTACGAGCAGTACTTC.

The chain employs TRBV12-3 or TRBV12-4 and TRBJ2-7, with D tentatively TRBD2 (6 bases). The CDR3 totals 13 residues. V lost 6 bases to trimming and J lost 6 bases, with 15 bases between them. CDR3 nucleotides: TGTGCCAGCAGCGGGGGTAACTCTATCGAGCAGTACTTC. Its protein is CASSGGNSIEQYF.

This clonotype has a count of ten or more. The chain is built from TRBV4-3 and TRBJ2-3, with unresolved D. The V end was cut by 4 bases, the J end by 4 bases, with 18 bases between. The V gene's germline CDR1 is LGHNA and CDR2 YSLEER. The CDR3 has 16 amino acids. DNA of the CDR3: TGCGCCAGCAGCCCCAACGTAAGGGCCCGGGCAGATACGCAGTATTTT. Translation gives CASSPNVRARADTQYF.

This clonotype was recorded many times. V is TRBV5-5 and J is TRBJ1-1; no clear D. The CDR3 length is 16 residues. Germline V CDR1 and CDR2: SGHKS, YYEKEE (reference sequence). Trimming shortened V by 2 bases and J by 0 bases, and 14 bases separated the two germline ends. CDR3 in DNA: TGTGCCAGCAGCTTCCTTGGCCCAGCTTTGAACACTGAAGCTTTCTTT. It codes for CASSFLGPALNTEAFF.

This clonotype was seen only a few times. The chain carries TRBV11-2 and TRBJ2-2; D unresolved. Germline V gene sequence: CDR1 SGHAT, CDR2 FQNNGV. CDR3 length: 13 amino acids. V shed 5 bases and J shed 4 bases, with 8 bases lying between them. The CDR3 bases are TGTGCCAGCAGCCTGATGAGCACCGGGGAGCTGTTTTTT. Translating it yields CASSLMSTGELFF.

V is TRBV29-1 and J is TRBJ1-1; D gene uncertain. The CDR3 contains 12 residues. The V end was cut by 7 bases, the J end by 0 bases, with 9 bases between. The germline gives CDR1 SQVTM, CDR2 ANQGSEA. CDR3 amino acids: CSGDGLNTEAFF. CDR3 nucleotide sequence: TGCAGCGGTGACGGGTTGAACACTGAAGCTTTCTTT.

This clonotype was counted at least ten times. The chain links TRBV5-1 to TRBJ2-2; 10 bases agree with TRBD1. There are 16 residues in the CDR3. V trimming: 3 bases; J trimming: 2 bases; junction bases outside the gene matches: 4. The V gene's germline CDR1 is SGHRS and CDR2 YFSETQ. CDR3 region: CASSYGTGANTGELFF. The CDR3 region has the DNA TGCGCCAGCAGCTACGGGACAGGGGCTAACACCGGGGAGCTGTTTTTT. Supplemented by reference TRBV5-1 and TRBJ2-2, the full variable domain reads KAGVTQTPRYLIKTRGQQVTLSCSPISGHRSVSWYQQTPGQGLQFLFEYFSETQRNKGNFPGRFSGRQFSNSRSEMNVSTLELGDSALYLCASSYGTGANTGELFFGEGSRLTVL.

As regards this clonotype: Given a much more abundant clone one base away, this may be a read error. The chain recombines TRBV10-3 with TRBJ2-1; D gene uncertain. Germline CDR1 reads ENHRY; CDR2 reads SYGVKD. This CDR3 region has 12 residues. The CDR3 sequence: CAIGVNDNEQSF. CDR3 sequence (DNA): TGTGCCATCGGGGTTAATGACAATGAGCAGTCCTTC.

Concerning this clonotype itself: A much bigger clone sits one base away, suggesting this may be a read error. V usage is TRBV4-3 and J usage is TRBJ1-1; D is perhaps TRBD1 (6 bases). CDR3 size: 17 residues. Per germline, CDR1 LGHNA and CDR2 YSLEER. The DNA of the CDR3 is TGCGCCCGCAGCCAAGATAGGGAGGGGGGGCAGGACACTGAAGCTTTCTTT. It translates to CARSQDREGGQDTEAFF.

This clonotype was recorded at least ten times. The V gene is TRBV4-3, the J gene TRBJ1-3; a weak D match, TRBD1 (5 bases). Germline-derived CDR1 and CDR2 are LGHNA and YSLEER. Trimming took off 0 bases at V and 1 base at J, with 7 bases between the two ends. This CDR3 has 15 residues. The DNA of the CDR3 is TGCGCCAGCAGCCAAGACGGGACGTCTGGAAACACCATATATTTT. The encoded protein is CASSQDGTSGNTIYF.

This clonotype came up a few times. The chain is built from TRBV4-2 and TRBJ1-4; a weak D match, TRBD1 (6 bases). The germline CDR1 and CDR2 sequences are LGHNA and YNFKEQ. V was cut by 0 bases and J by 8 bases, with 19 bases left in between. The CDR3 has 17 residues. The CDR3: CASSQERSTGGREKLFF. In nucleotides, the CDR3 is TGTGCCAGCAGCCAAGAGCGATCGACAGGCGGTAGAGAAAAACTGTTTTTT.

The chain employs TRBV5-6 and TRBJ1-2; D uncertain. V dropped 4 bases and J dropped 0 bases, with 13 bases sitting between them. Per germline, CDR1 SGHDT and CDR2 YYEEEE. The CDR3 sequence is 15 residues long. The CDR3 reads CASSPYSRTNYGYTF. Written as DNA, the CDR3 is TGTGCCAGCAGCCCATACAGTCGAACTAACTATGGCTACACCTTC.

Concerning this clonotype itself: This may arise from a read error, as a much more abundant clone is one base away. V is TRBV30 and J is TRBJ2-7; 7 bases are shared with TRBD1. The CDR3 length is 13 residues. In germline, CDR1 is GTSNPN, CDR2 SVGIG (reference sequence). Trimming removed 6 bases from V and 5 bases from J; junction bases left unmatched: 10. This chain's CDR3 is CACHRDSAHEQYF. Here the CDR3 DNA reads TGTGCCTGCCATCGGGACAGTGCCCACGAGCAGTACTTC.

V and J are TRBV30 and TRBJ2-7, with D perhaps TRBD1 or TRBD2 (5 bases each). Per germline, CDR1 GTSNPN and CDR2 SVGIG (reference sequence). V lost 0 bases and J lost 6, with 18 bases in between. This CDR3 region has 15 residues. This chain's CDR3 is CAWSVNEGMGLEQYF. CDR3 nucleotides: TGTGCCTGGAGTGTAAACGAGGGAATGGGGCTCGAGCAGTACTTC.